The sequence of this T cell receptor (beta chain) was determined in a study of blood T cell repertoires in COVID-19. Study background: The cDNA or gDNA used as material had been derived from T cells, B-cell-depleted T cells, or PBMCs.

The CDR3 is 14 residues long. From germline, CDR1 is MNHEY and CDR2 SMNVEV (reference sequence). Trimming took 3 bases from V and 5 from J; bases not matched to a gene: 6. This clone was recorded once. TCRdb keeps only in-frame clones here, not all; method: immunoSEQ multiplex PCR. The data show 120,000 or so clones, approximately 83% seen once. The receptor's source is a man aged 55-75 years with acute or convalescent COVID-19. The J gene is TRBJ2-5, the V gene TRBV27, with TRBD1 matching over 7 bases. Sequenced input: peripheral blood. The CDR3 loop reads CASSFRQGWETQYF. For the CDR3, the DNA is TGTGCCAGCAGTTTTCGACAGGGCTGGGAGACCCAGTACTTC.